In its sample, the clone carrying this T cell receptor (beta chain) was seen a few times. The sample comes from a study of CD8+ T cells in alopecia areata. CDR1 is SNHLY and CDR2 is FYNNEI in the germline V gene. The CDR3 covers 16 residues. With 6 bases removed from V and 2 bases from J, the gap between germline ends came to 18 bases. cDNA prepared by RNA extraction and subsequent reverse transcription served as the template for sequencing. The table came from immunoSEQ multiplex PCR; TCRdb's copy has only in-frame clones and leaves some out. The sample lists around 300,000 clones, 45% to 70% occurring once. Treatment noted: oral pan-JAK inhibitor, 5-10 mg twice daily.

The genes are TRBV2 and TRBJ2-3; D might be TRBD1 or TRBD2, each matching 6 bases. The clonotype comes from a human donor with alopecia areata. This material consisted of CD4+ T cells sorted from blood, taken at approximately week 52, from a patient treated with tofacitinib. In DNA, the CDR3 is TGTGCCAGCAGCCTCGGAACAGGGACTCTCACAGATACGCAGTATTTT. Protein sequence: CASSLGTGTLTDTQYF.